The present T cell receptor (beta chain) was sequenced within a study of cytomegalovirus exposure and HLA in healthy donors. As for the study in general: The Caucasian-associated ancestry cluster contained 81% of the 398 genotyped donors.

The PCR made use of 60 Vbeta and 13 Jbeta primers. Assay: immunoSEQ multiplex PCR; the TCRdb copy retains only in-frame clones and omits some. The sample has about 220,000 clones, 70% to 80% seen once. Remarks on this clone: Its cognate antigen is unknown.

This CDR3 spans 18 amino acids. V shed 6 bases and J shed 7 bases, with 30 bases lying between them. Germline assignment: CDR1 KGHSH and CDR2 LQKENI. Study-level results: Differences between HLA loci emerged in a later analysis of TCR association rates, with DRB1 most and HLA-C fewest.

This chain joins TRBV18 and TRBJ1-2; D gene uncertain. This TCR was recovered from a woman in her 30s in good health and CMV-seronegative. The sequenced material came from PBMCs. CDR3 residues: CASSPAPLGAAPAFGYTF. Written as DNA, the CDR3 is TGTGCCAGCTCTCCCGCTCCGCTCGGTGCGGCGCCGGCTTTTGGCTACACCTTC.